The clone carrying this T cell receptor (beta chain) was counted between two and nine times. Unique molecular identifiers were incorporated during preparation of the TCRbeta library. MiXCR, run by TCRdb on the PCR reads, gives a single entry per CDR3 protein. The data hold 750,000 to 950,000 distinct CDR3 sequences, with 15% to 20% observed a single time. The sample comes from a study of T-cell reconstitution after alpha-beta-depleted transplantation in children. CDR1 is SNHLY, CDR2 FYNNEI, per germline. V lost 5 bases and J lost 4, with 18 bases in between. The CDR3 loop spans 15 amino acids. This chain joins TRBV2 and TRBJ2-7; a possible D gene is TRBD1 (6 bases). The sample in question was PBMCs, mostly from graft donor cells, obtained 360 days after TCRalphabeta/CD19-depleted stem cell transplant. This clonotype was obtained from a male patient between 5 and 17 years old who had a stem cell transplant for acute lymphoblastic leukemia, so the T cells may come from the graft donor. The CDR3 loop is CASSSGWTAQYEQYF. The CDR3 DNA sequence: TGTGCCAGCAGTTCCGGATGGACAGCCCAATACGAGCAGTACTTC.